The 29 T cell receptor beta chains given below trace back to one sample, sequenced in a study of vaccination and CD4 T cells after COVID-19. With the Oncomine TCR Beta short-read assay, DNA from cultured CD4+ T cells was sequenced. TCRdb independently ran MiXCR on the PCR reads; one entry per CDR3 protein. The sample comprises tens of thousands of distinct CDR3 sequences, around 50% of which are singletons, and nearly 6% rests with the top ten. Their antigen targets remain unknown. Treatment described: approximately nine-day PBMC culture with coronavirus spike peptide pools or control peptides (ViraFEST assay). The material sequenced was CD4+ T cells from blood, cultured in vitro. The receptors derive from a human donor who had recovered from COVID-19.

This chain connects TRBV28 to TRBJ1-2, with no clear D. Germline values: CDR1 MDHEN, CDR2 SYDVKM. The V end lost 6 bases, the J end lost 4 bases, and 15 bases lay between the germline ends. The CDR3 is 14 residues long. The CDR3 is CASSPPTTFYGYTF. Here the CDR3 DNA reads TGTGCCAGCAGCCCCCCTACAACATTCTATGGCTACACCTTC.

The V call is TRBV7-2, the J call TRBJ2-3; a possible D gene is TRBD2 (6 bases). V dropped 8 bases and J dropped 0 bases, with 15 bases sitting between them. The CDR3 loop spans 15 amino acids. Germline V CDR1 and CDR2: SGHTA, FQGNSA. The CDR3 DNA reads TGTGCCAGCGCGGGATCGCGGGTTAGCACAGATACGCAGTATTTT. It yields the protein CASAGSRVSTDTQYF.

This clonotype was detected only once. CDR3 sequence (DNA): TGCAGTGCTATAGCCACAGATACGCAGTATTTT. Its translation is CSAIATDTQYF. The chain uses TRBV20-1 and TRBJ2-3; D uncertain. This CDR3 spans 11 amino acids. Germline lookup yields CDR1 DFQATT and CDR2 SNEGSKA (reference sequence). Trimming left V 4 bases short and J 2 bases short, with 4 bases between.

V and J are TRBV5-1 and TRBJ2-1, with D tentatively TRBD1 (6 bases). The CDR3 extends over 13 amino acids. The germline gives CDR1 SGHRS, CDR2 YFSETQ. The V end lost 2 bases, the J end lost 6 bases, and 9 bases lay between the germline ends. Written as DNA, the CDR3 is TGCGCCAGCAGCTTAGGGGGAACCAATGAGCAGTTCTTC. Protein product: CASSLGGTNEQFF.

The chain uses TRBV7-9 and TRBJ1-3; 7 positions match TRBD1. The CDR3 is 16 amino acids. V was pared by 5 bases and J by 0 bases, with 7 bases of the junction left unmatched. The germline gives CDR1 SEHNR, CDR2 FQNEAQ (reference sequence). The CDR3 spells CASSRQGPRSGNTIYF. The CDR3 nucleotides are TGTGCCAGCAGCCGACAGGGTCCTCGCTCTGGAAACACCATATATTTT.

The chain links TRBV12-3 or TRBV12-4 to TRBJ2-7, with TRBD1 matching over 9 bases. The CDR3 is 16 residues long. With 3 bases clipped from V and 6 bases from J, the junction kept 12 bases outside the gene matches. In DNA form, the CDR3 reads TGTGCCAGCAGTTTGTCTTCGGGACAGGGAATTGGCGAGCAGTACTTC. This sequence encodes CASSLSSGQGIGEQYF.

The chain combines TRBV4-1 with TRBJ1-5; 7 bases map to TRBD1. The V gene end was trimmed by 3 bases and the J gene end by 6 bases; junction bases not matched to a gene: 8. Germline V lookup: CDR1 MGHRA, CDR2 YSYEKL. This CDR3 has 15 residues. CDR3 sequence: CASSQGDRDGQPQHF. Written as DNA, the CDR3 is TGCGCCAGCAGCCAGGGTGACAGGGATGGTCAGCCCCAGCATTTT.

The chain combines TRBV6-1 with TRBJ1-1; D ambiguous. Germline V gene data show CDR1 as MNHNS and CDR2 as SASEGT. Trimming shortened V by 7 bases and J by 5 bases, and 14 bases separated the two germline ends. The length of the CDR3 is 13 residues. CDR3 protein: CASIGFRTTEAFF. CDR3 DNA sequence: TGTGCCAGCATTGGGTTTAGGACTACTGAAGCTTTCTTT.

On this clonotype itself: At one of its ends the junction is not consistent with the germline gene, which may arise from a read error. CDR3 amino acids: CVSRSWGRGPRANTGELFF. CDR3 coding DNA: TGTGTCAGCAGGAGCTGGGGGAGGGGGCCTCGGGCAAACACCGGGGAGCTGTTTTTT. The chain uses TRBV6-1 and TRBJ2-2; TRBD1 or TRBD2 may be the D gene (7 bases each). The CDR3 is made up of 19 amino acids. Per the germline V gene, CDR1 is MNHNS and CDR2 is SASEGT.

V gene TRBV4-1 combines with J gene TRBJ2-1, with D perhaps TRBD2 (5 bases). Germline V CDR1 and CDR2: MGHRA, YSYEKL. V gave up 3 bases and J gave up 7 bases, with 16 bases separating them. This CDR3 spans 15 amino acids. For the CDR3, the DNA is TGCGCCAGCAGCCAGCTCGGGATCCCGGGGAATGAGCAGTTCTTC. Protein sequence: CASSQLGIPGNEQFF.

Turning to this clonotype: Compared with germline, one end of the junction differs, possibly owing to a read error. CDR3 protein: CAWSRQNSMSF. The CDR3, as DNA: TGTGCCTGGAGTCGACAGAACTCTATGAGCTTT. The chain links TRBV30 to TRBJ1-1; weak D call: TRBD1 (5 bases). The germline V gene has CDR1 GTSNPN and CDR2 SVGIG (reference sequence). This CDR3 contains 11 residues.

The sample holds a few counts of this clonotype. The rearrangement joins TRBV20-1 to TRBJ1-1, with D uncertain. Germline V lookup: CDR1 DFQATT, CDR2 SNEGSKA (reference sequence). The CDR3 spans 13 residues. The V and J ends lost 3 bases and 0 bases respectively, with 8 bases between them. DNA for the CDR3: TGCAGTGCTAGGGGCGGGATGAACACTGAAGCTTTCTTT. This gives the protein CSARGGMNTEAFF.

The gene calls are TRBV6-2 or TRBV6-3 and TRBJ1-2; 9 bases map to TRBD1. CDR3 size: 13 residues. Germline loops: CDR1 MNHEY, CDR2 SVGEGT. V gave up 6 bases and J gave up 2 bases; unmatched junction bases: 1. As DNA, the CDR3 is TGTGCCAGCAGGGGGACAGGGAACTATGGCTACACCTTC. This sequence encodes CASRGTGNYGYTF.

This chain uses TRBV27 with TRBJ2-2; D is perhaps TRBD1 or TRBD2 (5 bases each). Germline assignment: CDR1 MNHEY and CDR2 SMNVEV (reference sequence). CDR3 length: 15 residues. V gave up 6 bases and J gave up 7 bases, with 18 bases separating them. CDR3 nucleotide sequence: TGTGCCAGCAGCCGTGGGACGTACCAAGGCGGGGAGCTGTTTTTT. Translating it yields CASSRGTYQGGELFF.

This clonotype was observed a few times. The chain joins TRBV27 to TRBJ1-1; a weak D match, TRBD1 (6 bases). Trimming took 6 bases from V and 7 from J, leaving 21 bases between them. The CDR3 totals 15 residues. The germline V gene encodes CDR1 MNHEY and CDR2 SMNVEV (reference sequence). This CDR3 is CASRYIGGGGDEAFF. CDR3 DNA sequence: TGTGCCAGCAGATATATTGGGGGGGGCGGGGATGAAGCTTTCTTT.

This chain uses TRBV18 with TRBJ1-1, with a weak D call TRBD1 (5 bases). Trimming took off 2 bases at V and 1 base at J, with 14 bases between the two ends. CDR3 length: 16 amino acids. In germline, CDR1 is KGHSH, CDR2 LQKENI. The CDR3 DNA is TGTGCCAGCTCACCAAGTCCCGGGACGAGGAACACTGAAGCTTTCTTT. This gives the protein CASSPSPGTRNTEAFF.

The table lists this clonotype with a few counts. This chain links TRBV20-1 with TRBJ1-2; D not certain. V lost 5 bases to trimming and J lost 7 bases, with 14 bases between them. Germline lookup yields CDR1 DFQATT and CDR2 SNEGSKA (reference sequence). The CDR3 covers 12 residues. The CDR3 sequence is CSAPLDSAGYTF. The CDR3 nucleotides read TGCAGTGCTCCACTCGACTCCGCTGGCTACACCTTC.

V is TRBV28 and J is TRBJ1-2; D ambiguous. Trimming shortened V by 5 bases and J by 4 bases, and 14 bases separated the two germline ends. Per the germline V gene, CDR1 is MDHEN and CDR2 is SYDVKM. The CDR3 spans 14 residues. The CDR3 reads CASSVHRLSYGYTF. The CDR3 bases are TGTGCCAGCAGTGTCCACAGACTCAGCTATGGCTACACCTTC.

This chain uses TRBV20-1 with TRBJ2-3; 12 nucleotides match TRBD2. From germline, CDR1 is DFQATT and CDR2 SNEGSKA (reference sequence). The CDR3 covers 17 residues. Trimming at V came to 3 bases and at J to 1 base, leaving 8 bases not matched to a gene. The CDR3 loop reads CSASGLAGGPRTDTQYF. CDR3 DNA: TGCAGTGCTAGTGGGCTAGCGGGAGGGCCCCGCACAGATACGCAGTATTTT.

The chain combines TRBV27 with TRBJ1-2; 10 bases agree with TRBD1. V gave up 6 bases and J gave up 4 bases; unmatched junction bases: 8. The germline gives CDR1 MNHEY, CDR2 SMNVEV (reference sequence). The CDR3 extends over 15 amino acids. This CDR3 is CASRGQGKATYGYTF. In nucleotides, the CDR3 is TGTGCCAGCAGGGGACAGGGGAAGGCTACCTATGGCTACACCTTC.

This rearrangement joins TRBV6-1 to TRBJ2-2; TRBD1 might be the D (6 bases). The CDR3 runs 13 residues. Germline values: CDR1 MNHNS, CDR2 SASEGT. Trimming pared 6 bases from V and 5 bases from J, leaving 10 bases between. As DNA, the CDR3 is TGTGCCAGCAGACCCAGGGGAACCGGGGAGCTGTTTTTT. Translation: CASRPRGTGELFF.

The chain recombines TRBV7-8 with TRBJ2-7; D is ambiguous. The germline V gene has CDR1 SGHVS and CDR2 FQNEAQ. The CDR3 is 15 amino acids. Trimming took 2 bases from V and 2 from J, leaving 13 bases between them. The CDR3 is CASSLYSVGPYEQYF. DNA for the CDR3: TGTGCCAGCAGCTTATACTCGGTGGGCCCCTACGAGCAGTACTTC.

This clonotype was recorded only once. The V call is TRBV27, the J call TRBJ2-1, with 7 bases identical to TRBD2. V gave up 3 bases and J gave up 4 bases; unmatched junction bases: 3. Germline assignment: CDR1 MNHEY and CDR2 SMNVEV (reference sequence). The CDR3 runs to 14 residues. CDR3 DNA sequence: TGTGCCAGCAGTTTGAGGGAGGGATACAATGAGCAGTTCTTC. This translates into CASSLREGYNEQFF.

This clonotype appeared a few times. The chain links TRBV12-3 or TRBV12-4 to TRBJ2-1, with 8 positions matching TRBD2. The CDR3 loop spans 13 amino acids. J gave up 7 bases and V 4 bases, and 3 bases lay outside the gene matches. CDR3 bases: TGTGCCAGCAGTTCTATAGCGGGGAATGAGCAGTTCTTC. It specifies CASSSIAGNEQFF.

The genes are TRBV7-8 and TRBJ1-4, with D possibly matching TRBD1 (5 bases). CDR1 and CDR2 from the germline V gene are SGHVS and FQNEAQ. The CDR3 is 15 residues long. The germline V and J ends were trimmed by 5 bases and 10 bases, with 20 bases remaining between them. The CDR3 is CASSLGGGGLGKLFF. The CDR3 nucleotides read TGTGCCAGCAGCCTGGGTGGGGGGGGGTTAGGAAAACTGTTTTTT.

The V gene is TRBV6-2 or TRBV6-3, the J gene TRBJ1-2; 9 nucleotides match TRBD1. V shed 2 bases and J 11 bases; nucleotides not matched to a gene: 6. This CDR3 spans 13 amino acids. Germline-derived CDR1 and CDR2 are MNHEY and SVGEGT. As DNA, the CDR3 is TGTGCCAGCAGTTACGTACGACAGGGGGTGTACACCTTC. It specifies CASSYVRQGVYTF.

This clonotype was found a few times. This chain uses TRBV11-2 with TRBJ1-1; a weak D match, TRBD1 (5 bases). This CDR3 comprises 13 residues. Germline V gives CDR1 SGHAT, CDR2 FQNNGV. The V and J ends lost 6 bases and 3 bases respectively, with 11 bases between them. DNA of the CDR3: TGTGCCAGCAGTCCAAAGGGGTACACTGAAGCTTTCTTT. This encodes CASSPKGYTEAFF. The variable domain in full, completed from reference TRBV11-2 and TRBJ1-1, reads EAGVAQSPRYKIIEKRQSVAFWCNPISGHATLYWYQQILGQGPKLLIQFQNNGVVDDSQLPKDRFSAERLKGVDSTLKIQPAKLEDSAVYLCASSPKGYTEAFFGQGTRLTVV.

The chain uses TRBV20-1 and TRBJ2-7, with no clear D. Trimming shortened V by 3 bases and J by 1 base, and 22 bases separated the two germline ends. The CDR3 is made up of 17 amino acids. In germline, CDR1 is DFQATT, CDR2 SNEGSKA (reference sequence). In DNA form, the CDR3 reads TGCAGTGCTAGTTTTTTCGGTCGAGGCAGGCGGTCCTACGAGCAGTACTTC. This sequence encodes CSASFFGRGRRSYEQYF.

The chain carries TRBV20-1 and TRBJ2-3; 8 bases map to TRBD2. The CDR3 is made up of 12 amino acids. With 5 bases clipped from V and 6 bases from J, the junction kept 4 bases outside the gene matches. Germline V lookup: CDR1 DFQATT, CDR2 SNEGSKA (reference sequence). The CDR3 loop reads CSALAGSDTQYF. DNA for the CDR3: TGCAGTGCTTTAGCGGGATCTGATACGCAGTATTTT.